This passage covers 14 T cell receptor beta chains from one sample sequenced in a study of Graves' ophthalmopathy and Graves' hyperthyroidism (dated by TCRdb to 2017 to 2018). Sequencing instrument: Illumina HiSeq 2000. TCR beta CDR3 regions were amplified from RNA transcripts for repertoire sequencing. The first round of RT-PCR was done with HTBI primers and the Qiagen OneStep RT-PCR kit, and was followed by a second round of multiplex PCR, then size selection and purification. TCRdb trimmed public reads at Q25 via fastp, called clones via MiXCR and kept in-frame beta chains. Every entry covers one CDR3 protein and lists the most common genes and DNA from its rows. The sample has hundreds of thousands of distinct CDR3 sequences on record, 21% of them singletons. 3% of the sample is held by the ten biggest clonotypes. Sequencing input: peripheral blood. The origin of the receptors is a woman aged 18-29 years with stable Graves' hyperthyroidism. Donor details come from another sample of the same person, matched by shared clones.

This clonotype was seen at least ten times. This rearrangement joins TRBV3-1 to TRBJ2-7; D is unresolved. The CDR3 runs 14 residues. V dropped 0 bases and J dropped 0 bases, with 6 bases sitting between them. Germline V CDR1 and CDR2: LGHDT, YNNKEL (reference sequence). This chain's CDR3 is CASSQDKSSYEQYF. The DNA for the CDR3 is TGTGCCAGCAGCCAAGACAAGAGCTCCTACGAGCAGTACTTC.

Ten or more counts support this clonotype. The J gene is TRBJ1-1, the V gene TRBV18; 7 nucleotides match TRBD1. Unmatched junction bases numbered 11, after V lost 8 bases and J lost 5 bases. The CDR3 has 14 residues. CDR1 and CDR2 (germline): KGHSH, LQKENI. Here the CDR3 reads CASRSDRAGTEAFF. CDR3 bases: TGTGCCAGCCGTTCCGACAGGGCCGGGACTGAAGCTTTCTTT. Full variable domain (outside the CDR3, taken from reference TRBV18 and TRBJ1-1): NAGVMQNPRHLVRRRGQEARLRCSPMKGHSHVYWYRQLPEEGLKFMVYLQKENIIDESGMPKERFSAEFPKEGPSILRIQQVVRGDSAAYFCASRSDRAGTEAFFGQGTRLTVV.

This clonotype was recorded at least ten times. The gene calls are TRBV12-3 or TRBV12-4 and TRBJ2-2; no clear D gene. The CDR3 covers 12 residues. The germline V and J ends were trimmed by 1 base and 6 bases, with 3 bases remaining between them. The CDR3: CASSLGSGELFF. The CDR3 DNA follows: TGTGCCAGCAGTTTAGGATCCGGGGAGCTGTTTTTT.

This chain links TRBV30 with TRBJ2-5; D uncertain. Trimming left V 6 bases short and J 5 bases short, with 13 bases between. CDR3 length: 12 amino acids. Germline CDR1 GTSNPN, CDR2 SVGIG (reference sequence). The CDR3 DNA follows: TGTGCCTGTCGGCCGGGCTCGGAGACCCAGTACTTC. Translating gives CACRPGSETQYF.

This clonotype came up many times. The chain links TRBV29-1 to TRBJ1-1, with D uncertain. There are 15 residues in the CDR3. V shed 0 bases and J shed 4 bases, with 15 bases lying between them. Germline CDR1 and CDR2: SQVTM and ANQGSEA. This CDR3 is CSVEEDFPMGTEAFF. In DNA form, the CDR3 reads TGCAGCGTTGAAGAGGATTTCCCAATGGGCACTGAAGCTTTCTTT.

The chain joins TRBV28 to TRBJ1-1; D call uncertain. Germline assignment: CDR1 MDHEN and CDR2 SYDVKM. This CDR3 region has 12 residues. V was shortened by 3 bases and J by 7 bases, with 9 bases between the two germline ends. CDR3 loop: CASSFPSGEAFF. The CDR3 nucleotides read TGTGCCAGCAGTTTCCCCAGCGGTGAAGCTTTCTTT.

This clonotype has at least ten counts. The rearrangement links TRBV28 to TRBJ2-7; tentatively, D is TRBD1 (5 bases). The CDR3 has 15 residues. Germline V lookup: CDR1 MDHEN, CDR2 SYDVKM. V lost 7 bases and J lost 1, with 17 bases in between. Written as DNA, the CDR3 is TGTGCCAGCAAACGGACGCCAAGGACATCCTACGAGCAGTACTTC. This encodes CASKRTPRTSYEQYF.

On this clonotype: A much bigger clone sits one base away, suggesting this may be a read error. CDR3 sequence: CASSLSGGSFKGYTF. CDR3 nucleotide sequence: TGCGCCAGCAGCCTGTCTGGAGGGAGCTTTAAGGGCTACACCTTC. The chain employs TRBV5-1 and TRBJ1-2, with D unresolved. Trimming shortened V by 4 bases and J by 8 bases, and 21 bases separated the two germline ends. The CDR3 covers 15 residues. In germline, CDR1 is SGHRS, CDR2 YFSETQ.

This clonotype came up many times. The V and J genes are TRBV28 and TRBJ2-2, with D perhaps being TRBD1 or TRBD2 (5 bases each). Germline lookup yields CDR1 MDHEN and CDR2 SYDVKM. V gave up 3 bases and J gave up 5 bases, with 13 bases separating them. This CDR3 region has 15 residues. CDR3 in DNA: TGTGCCAGCAGTTTTAGGGCAGGGAGAACCGGGGAGCTGTTTTTT. This encodes CASSFRAGRTGELFF.

This clonotype was recorded at least ten times. V is TRBV6-1 and J is TRBJ2-2; D is unresolved. Trimming removed 0 bases from V and 1 base from J, with 9 bases in between. Germline V gives CDR1 MNHNS, CDR2 SASEGT. There are 16 residues in the CDR3. The CDR3 reads CASSEARAGNTGELFF. CDR3 coding DNA: TGTGCCAGCAGTGAAGCAAGGGCTGGGAACACCGGGGAGCTGTTTTTT.

This clonotype showed up many times. This rearrangement joins TRBV19 to TRBJ2-7; 13 bases map to TRBD2. This CDR3 comprises 18 residues. In germline, CDR1 is LNHDA, CDR2 SQIVND (reference sequence). With V trimmed by 6 bases and J by 2 bases, 13 bases remained unmatched. For the CDR3, the DNA is TGTGCCAGTAGACCTGGATCGGGACTAGCGGGGCCCCCCTACGAGCAGTACTTC. This codes for CASRPGSGLAGPPYEQYF.

This clonotype appeared many times. The chain links TRBV12-5 to TRBJ2-2; no firm D call. The CDR3 runs to 16 residues. Trimming removed 0 bases from V and 1 base from J, with 9 bases in between. The germline CDR1 and CDR2 sequences are LGHNT and FRNRAP. Here the CDR3 reads CASGLVNSWNTGELFF. CDR3 DNA: TGTGCTAGTGGTTTGGTTAACTCGTGGAACACCGGGGAGCTGTTTTTT.

This clonotype was counted at least ten times. CDR3 protein: CASSLGIAGEGETQYF. The CDR3 DNA follows: TGTGCCAGCAGTTTGGGAATAGCGGGCGAAGGGGAGACCCAGTACTTC. The V call is TRBV12-3 or TRBV12-4, the J call TRBJ2-5, with TRBD2 matching over 7 bases. The length of the CDR3 is 16 residues. Trimming cost V 3 bases and J 5 bases; bases outside gene matches: 12.

This clonotype was seen repeatedly, ten times or more. This sequence joins TRBV19 and TRBJ1-1; no clear D. The length of the CDR3 is 14 residues. Trimming stripped 3 bases from V and 4 bases from J, with 12 bases between. Germline V gives CDR1 LNHDA, CDR2 SQIVND (reference sequence). CDR3 residues: CASSMIGRGTEAFF. The DNA for the CDR3 is TGTGCCAGTAGTATGATCGGGAGAGGCACTGAAGCTTTCTTT.